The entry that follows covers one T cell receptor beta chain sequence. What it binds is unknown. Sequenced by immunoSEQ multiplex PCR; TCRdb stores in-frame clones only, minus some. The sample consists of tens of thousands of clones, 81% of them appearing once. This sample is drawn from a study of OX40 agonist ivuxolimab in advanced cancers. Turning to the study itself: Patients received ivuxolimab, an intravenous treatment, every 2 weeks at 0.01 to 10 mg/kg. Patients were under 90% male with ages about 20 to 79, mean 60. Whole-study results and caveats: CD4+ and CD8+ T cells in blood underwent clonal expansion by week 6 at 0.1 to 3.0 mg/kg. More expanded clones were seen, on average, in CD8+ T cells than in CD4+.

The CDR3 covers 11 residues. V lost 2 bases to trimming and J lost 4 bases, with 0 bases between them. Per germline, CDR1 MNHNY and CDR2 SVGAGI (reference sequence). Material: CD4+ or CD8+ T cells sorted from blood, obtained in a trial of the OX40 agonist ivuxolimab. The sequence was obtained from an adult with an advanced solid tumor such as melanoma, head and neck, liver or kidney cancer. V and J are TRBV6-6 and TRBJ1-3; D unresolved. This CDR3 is CASSYGNTIYF. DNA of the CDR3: TGTGCCAGCAGTTACGGAAACACCATATATTTT.